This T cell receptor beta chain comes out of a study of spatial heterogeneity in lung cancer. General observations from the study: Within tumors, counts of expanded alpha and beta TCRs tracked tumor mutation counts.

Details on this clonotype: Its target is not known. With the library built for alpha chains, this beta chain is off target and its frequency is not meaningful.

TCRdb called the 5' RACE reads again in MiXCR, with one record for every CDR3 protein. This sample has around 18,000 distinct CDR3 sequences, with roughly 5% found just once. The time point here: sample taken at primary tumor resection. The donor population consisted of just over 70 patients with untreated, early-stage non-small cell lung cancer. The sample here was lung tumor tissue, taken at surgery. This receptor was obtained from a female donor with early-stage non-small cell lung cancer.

The CDR3 nucleotides read TGTGCCAGCAGCGGAAACAACTACTACAATGAGCAGTTCTTC. It yields the protein CASSGNNYYNEQFF. The genes are TRBV5-4 and TRBJ2-1; no firm D call. Germline V gene lookup returns CDR1 SGHNT and CDR2 YYREEE (reference sequence). The CDR3 is made up of 14 amino acids. Trimming cost V 4 bases and J 3 bases, with 11 bases left between them.